The TCR beta chain described here comes from a study of blood T cell dynamics during melanoma immunotherapy. Germline V gives CDR1 SGDLS, CDR2 YYNGEE. The CDR3 has 15 amino acids. V lost 0 bases and J lost 7, with 16 bases in between. A fixed DNA input of roughly 0.35 ug was used per bulk PBMC sample. Sequenced by immunoSEQ multiplex PCR; TCRdb stores in-frame clones only, minus some. The sample includes 7,900 or so clones, roughly 91% of them seen just once. Time point noted: week 3, after first cycle of checkpoint inhibitor. The TCR sequence derives from a human donor with melanoma. Sequencing used blood, obtained from a patient treated with checkpoint blockade. The chain recombines TRBV9 with TRBJ1-1; no clear D. The CDR3 here is CASSVVRTQVREAFF. Written as DNA, the CDR3 is TGTGCCAGCAGCGTAGTTCGGACCCAGGTACGTGAAGCTTTCTTT.